A single sample gave rise to the 30 T cell receptor beta chains below, sequenced in a study of blood T cell repertoires in COVID-19. Here immunoSEQ multiplex PCR was the method, and the copy in TCRdb shows in-frame clones only, minus some. The sample yields approximately 63,000 clones, around 86% seen once. Sample: peripheral blood. These receptors all come from a woman older than 75 with acute or convalescent COVID-19.

The genes are TRBV5-1 and TRBJ1-2; D remains ambiguous. With 5 bases removed from V and 3 bases from J, the gap between germline ends came to 11 bases. The CDR3 runs 13 residues. Germline CDR1 reads SGHRS; CDR2 reads YFSETQ. In DNA, the CDR3 is TGCGCCAGCAGTTTAGGGAGGGACTATGGCTACACCTTC. It is translated as CASSLGRDYGYTF.

The chain recombines TRBV2 with TRBJ1-6; 9 positions agree with TRBD1. Germline CDR1 reads SNHLY; CDR2 reads FYNNEI. The CDR3 runs 15 residues. Germline trimming cut 9 bases from V and 7 bases from J; bases unmatched to any gene: 10. This chain's CDR3 is CARGGQGIQNSPLHF. CDR3 sequence (DNA): TGTGCCAGGGGGGGACAGGGCATTCAAAATTCACCCCTCCACTTT.

This chain links TRBV27 with TRBJ2-2; perhaps TRBD2 as D (7 bases). The V and J ends lost 8 bases and 7 bases respectively, with 17 bases between them. Germline loops: CDR1 MNHEY, CDR2 SMNVEV (reference sequence). The length of the CDR3 is 14 residues. CDR3 DNA sequence: TGTGCCAGCCGTTGGGGGGGCCCTAGCGGGGAGCTGTTTTTT. This translates into CASRWGGPSGELFF.

The chain recombines TRBV28 with TRBJ1-2; D not resolved. From germline, CDR1 is MDHEN and CDR2 SYDVKM. V gave up 2 bases and J gave up 7 bases, with 11 bases separating them. CDR3 size: 13 residues. The CDR3 region is CASSLLRAGGYTF. CDR3 DNA sequence: TGTGCCAGCAGTTTACTGAGGGCTGGTGGCTACACCTTC.

The rearrangement links TRBV5-1 to TRBJ2-1; a possible D gene is TRBD2 (6 bases). This CDR3 comprises 15 residues. V lost 0 bases, J lost 6 bases, and 13 bases lay in between. The germline gives CDR1 SGHRS, CDR2 YFSETQ. The CDR3 is CASSLDGGNGNEQFF. The CDR3 DNA reads as TGCGCCAGCAGCTTGGACGGGGGAAACGGCAATGAGCAGTTCTTC.

This clone was detected a few times. The rearrangement joins TRBV15 to TRBJ2-3; 12 bases fit TRBD2. V shed 4 bases, J shed 1 base, and the junction held 12 bases outside the gene matches. The CDR3 sequence is 19 residues long. Germline V gene data show CDR1 as LNHNV and CDR2 as YYDKDF (reference sequence). The CDR3 nucleotides read TGTGCCACCAGCAAACCGGGACTAGCGGGCAATGTAGGCACAGATACGCAGTATTTT. This codes for CATSKPGLAGNVGTDTQYF.

The chain joins TRBV30 to TRBJ1-5; 7 positions agree with TRBD1. Germline V CDR1 and CDR2: GTSNPN, SVGIG (reference sequence). This CDR3 contains 13 residues. The V gene end was trimmed by 1 base and the J gene end by 7 bases; junction bases not matched to a gene: 4. In DNA, the CDR3 is TGTGCCTGGAGTGGGACAGGCTCACAGCCCCAGCATTTT. Translated: CAWSGTGSQPQHF.

The chain joins TRBV19 to TRBJ2-1; D call uncertain. Deletions cut 7 bases from V and 2 bases from J, with 12 bases between. Germline V gene sequence: CDR1 LNHDA, CDR2 SQIVND (reference sequence). This CDR3 contains 14 residues. The CDR3 spells CASTHEFTYNEQFF. The CDR3 nucleotides read TGTGCCAGTACCCACGAGTTCACCTACAATGAGCAGTTCTTC.

This chain uses TRBV5-5 with TRBJ1-2, with TRBD1 as a possible D gene (5 bases). This CDR3 spans 17 amino acids. V was clipped by 4 bases and J by 4 bases, with 23 bases between them. Germline V gene sequence: CDR1 SGHKS, CDR2 YYEKEE (reference sequence). CDR3 loop: CASSLEGALELSYGYTF. CDR3 nucleotides: TGTGCCAGCAGCCTAGAAGGGGCCCTAGAACTTAGCTATGGCTACACCTTC.

The CDR3 loop reads CASSPAGGSSDTQYF. The CDR3 DNA follows: TGTGCCAGCAGCCCCGCGGGGGGCAGCTCAGATACGCAGTATTTT. The chain uses TRBV3-1 (or the pseudogene TRBV3-2) and TRBJ2-3, with 8 bases fitting TRBD2. This CDR3 region has 15 residues. J was trimmed by 4 bases and V by 4 bases; bases with no gene match: 7. In germline, CDR1 is LGHDT, CDR2 YNNKEL (reference sequence).

The V gene is TRBV5-5, the J gene TRBJ1-4; D is undetermined. CDR3 length: 13 residues. Germline assignment: CDR1 SGHKS and CDR2 YYEKEE (reference sequence). Between the trimmed V and J ends, which lost 4 bases and 3 bases, there was a span of 7 bases. CDR3 sequence (DNA): TGTGCCAGCAGCATCGGAGCTAATGAAAAACTGTTTTTT. Its translation: CASSIGANEKLFF. Supplemented by reference TRBV5-5 and TRBJ1-4, the full variable domain reads DAGVTQSPTHLIKTRGQQVTLRCSPISGHKSVSWYQQVLGQGPQFIFQYYEKEERGRGNFPDRFSARQFPNYSSELNVNALLLGDSALYLCASSIGANEKLFFGSGTQLSVL.

The V and J genes are TRBV30 and TRBJ2-1; D not certain. CDR1 GTSNPN and CDR2 SVGIG come from the germline V gene (reference sequence). This CDR3 comprises 13 residues. The V end lost 4 bases, the J end lost 4 bases, and 11 bases lay between the germline ends. This chain's CDR3 is CAWKETSYNEQFF. For the CDR3, the DNA is TGTGCCTGGAAAGAGACTTCTTACAATGAGCAGTTCTTC.

As to this clone: Sequence at one end of the junction differs from germline and may be a read error. This chain uses TRBV5-1 with TRBJ1-2, with TRBD1 identical over 8 bases. This CDR3 region has 15 residues. Per the germline V gene, CDR1 is SGHRS and CDR2 is YFSETQ. The CDR3 spells CASSPGTGGNSGYTF. Written as DNA, the CDR3 is TGCGCCAGCAGCCCGGGCACAGGGGGTAACTCTGGCTACACCTTC.

The chain uses TRBV19 and TRBJ2-3; 8 bases line up with TRBD1. CDR1 and CDR2 (germline): LNHDA, SQIVND (reference sequence). The CDR3 is 13 amino acids. With 2 bases clipped from V and 6 bases from J, the junction kept 1 base outside the gene matches. CDR3 nucleotides: TGTGCCAGTAGTATACAGGGGGCGGATACGCAGTATTTT. Translating gives CASSIQGADTQYF.

This rearrangement joins TRBV7-9 to TRBJ2-3, with 7 bases fitting TRBD2. The CDR3 covers 15 residues. Germline V gene lookup returns CDR1 SEHNR and CDR2 FQNEAQ (reference sequence). J lost 1 base, V lost 5 bases, and 6 bases had no gene match. This CDR3 is CASSSRGGGTDTQYF. Written as DNA, the CDR3 is TGTGCCAGCAGCAGTAGGGGAGGGGGCACAGATACGCAGTATTTT. Drawing the rest from reference TRBV7-9 and TRBJ2-3, the complete variable domain is DTGVSQNPRHKITKRGQNVTFRCDPISEHNRLYWYRQTLGQGPEFLTYFQNEAQLEKSRLLSDRFSAERPKGSFSTLEIQRTEQGDSAMYLCASSSRGGGTDTQYFGPGTRLTVL.

This chain joins TRBV7-9 and TRBJ2-1; 10 bases fit TRBD1. Germline values: CDR1 SEHNR, CDR2 FQNEAQ (reference sequence). CDR3 size: 15 residues. The trim removed 4 bases at V and 8 bases at J, leaving 8 bases unmatched. The CDR3 DNA follows: TGTGCCAGCAGCTCCGACAGGGGGCGCAGAGATGAGCAGTTCTTC. Residues: CASSSDRGRRDEQFF.

This clone was detected once. The J gene is TRBJ2-7, the V gene TRBV5-1; 9 nucleotides align to TRBD1. The CDR3 consists of 16 residues. With V trimmed by 4 bases and J by 2 bases, 10 bases remained unmatched. Germline V gene data show CDR1 as SGHRS and CDR2 as YFSETQ. CDR3 region: CASSPDRGRLTYEQYF. The CDR3 bases are TGCGCCAGCAGCCCGGACAGGGGTCGCCTCACCTACGAGCAGTACTTC. Filled out from reference TRBV5-1 and TRBJ2-7, the complete variable domain reads KAGVTQTPRYLIKTRGQQVTLSCSPISGHRSVSWYQQTPGQGLQFLFEYFSETQRNKGNFPGRFSGRQFSNSRSEMNVSTLELGDSALYLCASSPDRGRLTYEQYFGPGTRLTVT.

This clone showed up just once. The V gene is TRBV19, the J gene TRBJ2-3, with TRBD2 identical over 12 bases. CDR1 is LNHDA, CDR2 SQIVND, per germline (reference sequence). V was clipped by 1 base and J by 4 bases; unmatched bases: 3. The CDR3 is 16 amino acids. The CDR3 sequence: CASSIGLAGDADTQYF. In DNA form, the CDR3 reads TGTGCCAGTAGTATAGGACTAGCGGGGGACGCAGATACGCAGTATTTT.

This chain uses TRBV30 with TRBJ2-5; 7 nucleotides line up with TRBD2. Germline CDR1 GTSNPN, CDR2 SVGIG (reference sequence). The trim removed 3 bases at V and 5 bases at J, leaving 12 bases unmatched. This CDR3 has 15 residues. In nucleotides, the CDR3 is TGTGCCTGGAGAAGACTAGCAAGGGATGGCGAGACCCAGTACTTC. Translated, it gives CAWRRLARDGETQYF.

The chain uses TRBV6-6 and TRBJ2-7; 7 positions match TRBD2. J gave up 1 base and V 6 bases, and 3 bases lay outside the gene matches. Germline CDR1 MNHNY, CDR2 SVGAGI (reference sequence). The CDR3 sequence is 13 residues long. The DNA of the CDR3 is TGTGCCAGCAGGGCGGGGGAGTCCTACGAGCAGTACTTC. Its protein product is CASRAGESYEQYF.

The V and J genes are TRBV28 and TRBJ2-4; D is perhaps TRBD2 (6 bases). CDR1 is MDHEN and CDR2 is SYDVKM in the germline V gene. V lost 2 bases and J lost 0, with 17 bases in between. The CDR3 has 18 amino acids. The CDR3 region is CASSLRNSVGLAKNIQYF. The DNA of the CDR3 is TGTGCCAGCAGTTTAAGGAACTCTGTGGGACTAGCCAAAAACATTCAGTACTTC.

The chain has TRBV28 and TRBJ1-1, with 8 bases lining up with TRBD1. Germline V gene data show CDR1 as MDHEN and CDR2 as SYDVKM. Trimming cost V 4 bases and J 4 bases; bases outside gene matches: 2. The CDR3 totals 13 residues. CDR3 protein: CASSYQGATEAFF. The CDR3 coding sequence is TGTGCCAGCAGTTACCAGGGGGCCACTGAAGCTTTCTTT.

This chain links TRBV30 with TRBJ2-1, with TRBD1 matching 8 bases. Trimming took 7 bases from V and 7 from J; bases not matched to a gene: 9. The CDR3 has 13 amino acids. The germline gives CDR1 GTSNPN, CDR2 SVGIG (reference sequence). The CDR3 DNA follows: TGTGCCTCCGACAGGGGAGAATGGAATGAGCAGTTCTTC. Protein sequence: CASDRGEWNEQFF.

This clone was counted a single time. This sequence joins TRBV18 and TRBJ2-3, with 14 bases lining up with TRBD2. The germline V gene encodes CDR1 KGHSH and CDR2 LQKENI. Unmatched junction bases numbered 9, after V lost 3 bases and J lost 4 bases. The length of the CDR3 is 18 residues. In nucleotides, the CDR3 is TGTGCCAGCTCACCCGAAGGACTAGCGGGAGGAAGATCAGATACGCAGTATTTT. Translated: CASSPEGLAGGRSDTQYF.

The chain employs TRBV5-1 and TRBJ2-2; D may be TRBD1 (6 bases). Trimming cost V 1 base and J 1 base, with 11 bases left between them. The CDR3 has 16 amino acids. Germline V gives CDR1 SGHRS, CDR2 YFSETQ. The CDR3: CASSLSATGNTGELFF. CDR3 DNA: TGCGCCAGCAGCTTGTCCGCGACAGGGAACACCGGGGAGCTGTTTTTT. Filled out from reference TRBV5-1 and TRBJ2-2, the complete variable domain reads KAGVTQTPRYLIKTRGQQVTLSCSPISGHRSVSWYQQTPGQGLQFLFEYFSETQRNKGNFPGRFSGRQFSNSRSEMNVSTLELGDSALYLCASSLSATGNTGELFFGEGSRLTVL.

The V and J genes are TRBV5-1 and TRBJ1-3, with a tentative D call TRBD1 (5 bases). This CDR3 comprises 14 residues. The germline V and J ends were trimmed by 0 bases and 9 bases, with 13 bases remaining between them. Germline V gene lookup returns CDR1 SGHRS and CDR2 YFSETQ. The CDR3 loop is CASSLEGVLGTIYF. CDR3 nucleotides: TGCGCCAGCAGCTTGGAAGGGGTGCTCGGCACCATATATTTT.

The V and J genes are TRBV27 and TRBJ1-1; the match to TRBD1 covers 8 bases. Trimming cost V 8 bases and J 3 bases; bases outside gene matches: 14. The germline V gene encodes CDR1 MNHEY and CDR2 SMNVEV (reference sequence). The CDR3 sequence is 16 residues long. The CDR3 region has the DNA TGTGCCAGCTCACCTTTCAGGGGGCGCAGGTACACTGAAGCTTTCTTT. It is translated as CASSPFRGRRYTEAFF.

The chain uses TRBV11-2 and TRBJ2-1, with 7 nucleotides matching TRBD1. J lost 3 bases, V lost 2 bases, and 7 bases had no gene match. The CDR3 totals 16 residues. The V gene's germline CDR1 is SGHAT and CDR2 FQNNGV. Here the CDR3 reads CASSLSGTAYYNEQFF. CDR3 sequence (DNA): TGTGCCAGCAGCTTATCGGGGACAGCCTACTACAATGAGCAGTTCTTC.

The rearrangement joins TRBV5-1 to TRBJ2-7; D unresolved. V was shortened by 5 bases and J by 3 bases, with 12 bases between the two germline ends. In germline, CDR1 is SGHRS, CDR2 YFSETQ. The CDR3 extends over 13 amino acids. CDR3 DNA sequence: TGCGCCAGCAGTGTCGGTGAACTCTACGAGCAGTACTTC. Protein: CASSVGELYEQYF.

The chain employs TRBV27 and TRBJ2-7; D unresolved. V dropped 2 bases and J dropped 6 bases, with 8 bases sitting between them. Germline V gives CDR1 MNHEY, CDR2 SMNVEV (reference sequence). CDR3 length equals 12 residues. The CDR3 DNA follows: TGTGCCAGCAGTTTAAGCCGCGGCGAGCAGTACTTC. It encodes CASSLSRGEQYF.